This T cell receptor beta chain was found in a study of immune evolution from preneoplasia to lung adenocarcinoma (dated by TCRdb to the early 2020s). About the study as a whole: HLA loss of heterozygosity was observed in approximately 7%, 15% and 30% of AIS, MIA and ADC lesions, respectively, and was not observed in any AAH lesions. The sample size depended on which specimens were available, not on a prior power calculation. TCR sequencing data were obtained from approximately 50 patients. It was reported in the study that 100 or so samples were used for TCR sequencing. The immune data were integrated with whole exome sequencing and methylation data obtained from the same cohort of nodules. The overall cohort was made up of about 53 patients with pulmonary nodules who had surgical resection. Resected precursor lesions (AAH, AIS, MIA) and invasive adenocarcinomas were compared with paired morphologically normal lung tissue. POLYSOLVER was used to infer Class I HLA alleles from exome data, and LOHHLA was used to detect allele-specific HLA loss. The study used immune gene expression, TCR sequencing and multiplex immunofluorescence to profile the immune contexture of lung adenocarcinoma precursors and invasive adenocarcinoma. The study at large found these results: The highest top T cell clone frequencies were observed in normal lung, and a progressive decrease in top T cell clone frequencies appeared to occur from AAH through AIS, MIA and invasive adenocarcinoma. Clonality was highest in normal lung, while later-stage lesions appeared to show lower clonality but higher T cell density and diversity. The highest T cell clonality was observed in KRAS-mutant nodules compared with EGFR-mutant or double wild-type lesions. Because all patients were from Japan and China, applicability to Western populations was uncertain. Findings were based on association rather than direct causation; larger cohorts with long-term follow-up and longitudinal biopsies were deemed needed.

Comment on this clone: Its antigen remains unidentified. No base-level quality is on record; no much larger clone is a single base apart.

CDR1 and CDR2 (SGHRS, YFSETQ) derive from the germline V gene. CDR3 length: 13 amino acids, cysteine to phenylalanine. Only CDR3 DNA remains: 39 bases, in frame from the first base. The junction carries 9 bases between V and J, which are trimmed by 4 bases and 4 bases respectively. TCR beta CDR3 regions were sequenced from DNA using the immunoSEQ hsTCRbeta Kit. As for how the authors treated the data: TCR sequencing data were analysed with the ImmunoSEQ Analyzer. T cell clonality was defined as 1 minus Pielou's evenness, as computed on productive rearrangements. T cell diversity was measured with the inverse Simpson index on productive templates. T cell density was TCR beta template counts normalized to usable DNA, estimated by amplifying and sequencing housekeeping genes. Two-sided Kruskal-Wallis tests were used to compare TCR metrics between histologic stages. Drawn from immuneACCESS, this table holds only the in-frame rearrangements with V and J called that TCRdb kept. Clones are partly lost; checked studies trace under half to an unresolved V gene and leave the rest unexplained. The D gene and trimming were derived from the DNA, and the V and J assignments and clone size from that table. The sample yields 30,000 to 45,000 clones; roughly 68% were counted once. The ten largest clones add up to about 5.7% of the sample.

The patients had resection in Japan or China between about 2013 and 2017. Two lung cancer pathologists independently reviewed H&E slides to confirm the histologic diagnosis of every case. To enrich premalignant or tumor cells for nucleic acid extraction, macro-dissection was performed after pathologic assessment. FFPE tissue was used for DNA isolation with the AllPrep DNA/RNA FFPE Kit. This receptor was obtained from a person between 55 and 69 years old with lung adenocarcinoma. The V and J segments used are TRBV5-1 and TRBJ2-1; TRBD2 is a possible D gene, resting on 6 matching bases. The sample consisted of FFPE invasive lung adenocarcinoma tissue. Explained via the paper, the cell subset or site label denotes: frankly invasive lung adenocarcinoma (ADC). The sequenced DNA is TGCGCCAGCAGCCGGGACTTTTACAATGAGCAGTTCTTC. Its protein reads: CASSRDFYNEQFF.